The 25 T cell receptor beta chains below were found in one sample sequenced in a study of cytomegalovirus exposure and HLA in healthy donors. PCR employed 60 Vbeta and 13 Jbeta primers. Libraries were prepared by immunoSEQ multiplex PCR; TCRdb keeps only in-frame clonotypes and omits some of them. The sample shows some 130,000 clones, roughly 70% of them seen only once. Sequenced material: PBMCs. Receptor source: a man aged 30 to 39 in good health and CMV-seronegative.

The chain recombines TRBV6-5 with TRBJ2-7; tentatively, D is TRBD2 (7 bases). V lost 5 bases to trimming and J lost 0 bases, with 14 bases between them. In germline, CDR1 is MNHEY, CDR2 SVGAGI. This CDR3 comprises 15 residues. CDR3 sequence: CASSPRRGLSYEQYF. Here the CDR3 DNA reads TGTGCCAGCAGTCCCCGGCGGGGGCTCTCCTACGAGCAGTACTTC.

The V gene is TRBV6-6, the J gene TRBJ2-7; the match to TRBD1 covers 10 bases. The CDR3 has 13 residues. J lost 6 bases, V lost 4 bases, and 3 bases had no gene match. CDR1 MNHNY and CDR2 SVGAGI come from the germline V gene (reference sequence). CDR3 region: CASSSGTGVEQYF. The CDR3 DNA reads as TGTGCCAGCAGTTCCGGGACAGGGGTCGAGCAGTACTTC.

The chain joins TRBV5-1 to TRBJ2-7, with TRBD2 identical over 8 bases. The CDR3 has 15 amino acids. The trim removed 0 bases at V and 6 bases at J, leaving 8 bases unmatched. Per germline, CDR1 SGHRS and CDR2 YFSETQ. The CDR3 reads CASSLERGRISEQYF. CDR3 DNA sequence: TGCGCCAGCAGCTTGGAGCGGGGGCGAATATCCGAGCAGTACTTC.

This sequence joins TRBV6-5 and TRBJ2-5; no clear D gene. V gave up 8 bases and J gave up 5 bases, with 15 bases separating them. In germline, CDR1 is MNHEY, CDR2 SVGAGI. This CDR3 comprises 13 residues. The CDR3 region has the DNA TGTGCCAGCTCTCAGGATAGAAGCGAGACCCAGTACTTC. Amino acid sequence: CASSQDRSETQYF.

The J gene is TRBJ1-5, the V gene TRBV5-1; D possibly corresponds to TRBD1 (6 bases). Deletions cut 0 bases from V and 5 bases from J, with 12 bases between. The CDR3 has 15 residues. CDR1 is SGHRS, CDR2 YFSETQ, per germline. The DNA for the CDR3 is TGCGCCAGCAGCTTGGGGGACATTTTGGATCAGCCCCAGCATTTT. Protein product: CASSLGDILDQPQHF. Supplemented by reference TRBV5-1 and TRBJ1-5, the full variable domain reads KAGVTQTPRYLIKTRGQQVTLSCSPISGHRSVSWYQQTPGQGLQFLFEYFSETQRNKGNFPGRFSGRQFSNSRSEMNVSTLELGDSALYLCASSLGDILDQPQHFGDGTRLSIL.

This chain uses TRBV29-1 with TRBJ1-2; possibly TRBD1 for D (6 bases). Germline assignment: CDR1 SQVTM and CDR2 ANQGSEA. With 0 bases removed from V and 5 bases from J, the gap between germline ends came to 10 bases. The CDR3 sequence is 13 residues long. The CDR3 DNA reads TGCAGCGTTGAAGATCCAGGGGAGTATGGCTACACCTTC. Translated, it gives CSVEDPGEYGYTF.

This clone was counted a few times. The chain is built from TRBV4-1 and TRBJ2-7; D unclear. The CDR3 has 13 amino acids. Trimming took 5 bases from V and 7 from J, leaving 15 bases between them. Germline V gene lookup returns CDR1 MGHRA and CDR2 YSYEKL. The CDR3 bases are TGCGCCAGCAGCGAGACTCTCGGTGAGGAGCAGTACTTC. The encoded protein is CASSETLGEEQYF.

CDR3 bases: TGTGCCAGCAGCGTATATGACAGGGGAGGATCAGATACGCAGTATTTT. Encoded protein: CASSVYDRGGSDTQYF. The chain links TRBV9 to TRBJ2-3; 8 bases fit TRBD1. The CDR3 covers 16 residues. The V and J ends lost 1 base and 4 bases, in that order; junction bases with no gene match: 8. CDR1 SGDLS and CDR2 YYNGEE come from the germline V gene.

The rearrangement joins TRBV2 to TRBJ2-1; TRBD2 matches 9 bases. With 4 bases clipped from V and 3 bases from J, the junction kept 4 bases outside the gene matches. The CDR3 totals 15 residues. Germline V CDR1 and CDR2: SNHLY, FYNNEI. The DNA for the CDR3 is TGTGCCAGCAGTGTGGGACTAGCTTTCTACAATGAGCAGTTCTTC. Its protein product is CASSVGLAFYNEQFF.

V gene TRBV11-2 combines with J gene TRBJ1-2; perhaps TRBD1 as D (5 bases). V was clipped by 8 bases and J by 4 bases, with 11 bases between them. CDR3 size: 12 residues. Germline lookup yields CDR1 SGHAT and CDR2 FQNNGV. The CDR3 DNA sequence: TGTGCCAGCGTTGACGGGGGCTATGGCTACACCTTC. It is translated as CASVDGGYGYTF.

As to this clone: The sample holds other DNA sequences that translate to the same CDR3. The chain uses TRBV5-6 and TRBJ2-5, with D tentatively TRBD1 (6 bases). Between the trimmed V and J ends, which lost 5 bases and 1 base, there was a span of 9 bases. CDR1 and CDR2 from the germline V gene are SGHDT and YYEEEE. The CDR3 covers 13 residues. The CDR3 sequence is CASSTGSQETQYF. CDR3 coding DNA: TGTGCCAGCAGTACAGGGTCCCAAGAGACCCAGTACTTC.

This chain joins TRBV18 and TRBJ2-7; TRBD2 agrees at 8 bases. The germline V gene has CDR1 KGHSH and CDR2 LQKENI. V gave up 6 bases and J gave up 5 bases; unmatched junction bases: 9. This CDR3 has 14 residues. The CDR3 loop is CASSLGLVNDEQYF. DNA for the CDR3: TGTGCCAGCTCCTTGGGACTAGTTAACGACGAGCAGTACTTC.

The chain has TRBV13 and TRBJ1-2; maybe TRBD1 (5 bases). V was clipped by 5 bases and J by 10 bases, with 17 bases between them. The CDR3 runs to 13 residues. The V gene's germline CDR1 is PRHDT and CDR2 FYEKMQ (reference sequence). CDR3 sequence reads: CASSPLGGRDYTF. DNA for the CDR3: TGTGCCAGCAGCCCCCTGGGGGGACGGGACTACACCTTC.

The rearrangement uses TRBV29-1 and TRBJ2-5; perhaps TRBD2 as D (5 bases). This CDR3 has 13 amino acids. The germline V gene has CDR1 SQVTM and CDR2 ANQGSEA. Trimming took 4 bases from V and 2 from J, leaving 11 bases between them. CDR3 sequence: CSVGSRGQETQYF. Here the CDR3 DNA reads TGCAGCGTTGGTAGTCGGGGTCAAGAGACCCAGTACTTC.

In its sample, this clone was seen once. V usage is TRBV5-4 and J usage is TRBJ2-5, with 9 positions matching TRBD2. Germline CDR1 and CDR2: SGHNT and YYREEE (reference sequence). The CDR3 totals 15 residues. V shed 0 bases and J 2 bases; nucleotides not matched to a gene: 2. DNA of the CDR3: TGTGCCAGCAGCTTGGTTCTAGCGGGGCAAGAGACCCAGTACTTC. Its translation: CASSLVLAGQETQYF.

V is TRBV2 and J is TRBJ2-1; TRBD2 aligns across 14 bases. Germline V gives CDR1 SNHLY, CDR2 FYNNEI. The J segment lost 9 bases and the V segment lost 6 bases, leaving 4 bases of the junction unmatched. This CDR3 contains 14 residues. The DNA for the CDR3 is TGTGCCAGCAGCGAGACTAGCGGGAGGGGTGAGCAGTTCTTC. Translation: CASSETSGRGEQFF.

The V gene is TRBV5-1, the J gene TRBJ2-3; 9 nucleotides line up with TRBD2. The V gene's germline CDR1 is SGHRS and CDR2 YFSETQ. The length of the CDR3 is 16 residues. J lost 0 bases, V lost 4 bases, and 6 bases had no gene match. CDR3 protein: CASSPSGTSSTDTQYF. The CDR3 DNA reads TGCGCCAGCAGCCCTAGCGGGACTAGTAGCACAGATACGCAGTATTTT. Complete variable domain (other parts from reference TRBV5-1 and TRBJ2-3): KAGVTQTPRYLIKTRGQQVTLSCSPISGHRSVSWYQQTPGQGLQFLFEYFSETQRNKGNFPGRFSGRQFSNSRSEMNVSTLELGDSALYLCASSPSGTSSTDTQYFGPGTRLTVL.

Points on this clone: Other DNA sequences of this sample code for an identical CDR3. The rearrangement uses TRBV18 and TRBJ2-5, with D unresolved. The CDR3 extends over 13 amino acids. Germline CDR1 reads KGHSH; CDR2 reads LQKENI. The ends were cut back, 2 bases at V and 2 bases at J, with 6 bases in the middle. The CDR3 coding sequence is TGTGCCAGCTCACCAGGCCAGCAAGAGACCCAGTACTTC. Translated, it gives CASSPGQQETQYF.

This clone was picked up one time. The chain links TRBV6-1 to TRBJ2-7; 7 bases agree with TRBD1. The CDR3 is made up of 15 amino acids. CDR1 and CDR2 (germline): MNHNS, SASEGT. J gave up 3 bases and V 0 bases, and 5 bases lay outside the gene matches. This chain's CDR3 is CASSEAQGGGYEQYF. CDR3 bases: TGTGCCAGCAGTGAAGCCCAAGGGGGCGGCTACGAGCAGTACTTC.

The gene calls are TRBV21-1 and TRBJ2-4; TRBD1, the D gene given by the table, was not confirmed from the DNA. TRBV21-1 corresponds to a pseudogene. The CDR3 contains 16 residues. The CDR3 region has the DNA TGTGCCAGCAGCAAAGAACAGGGAGAAGACAAAAACATTCAGTACTTC. Encoded protein: CASSKEQGEDKNIQYF.

This clone has just one count. The rearrangement links TRBV14 to TRBJ2-7; no clear D. Trimming removed 0 bases at V and 3 bases at J, with 6 bases between. Per the germline V gene, CDR1 is SGHDN and CDR2 is FVKESK. CDR3 length: 13 residues. The CDR3 region has the DNA TGTGCCAGCAGCCAAGATGAGAGCTACGAGCAGTACTTC. Translated, it gives CASSQDESYEQYF.

The genes are TRBV2 and TRBJ1-4; no clear D gene. Trimming took off 3 bases at V and 8 bases at J, with 10 bases between the two ends. CDR3 length: 13 residues. The germline V gene encodes CDR1 SNHLY and CDR2 FYNNEI. The CDR3 DNA reads TGTGCCAGCAGTGATGAGGGCGAGGAAAAACTGTTTTTT. Translated: CASSDEGEEKLFF.

The count of this clone is one. This chain links TRBV30 with TRBJ2-3, with TRBD2 identical over 7 bases. The CDR3 consists of 14 residues. The V gene end was trimmed by 3 bases and the J gene end by 2 bases; junction bases not matched to a gene: 5. Germline loops: CDR1 GTSNPN, CDR2 SVGIG (reference sequence). The CDR3 DNA reads TGTGCCTGGAGCCGCGGGAGACACACAGATACGCAGTATTTT. Translated: CAWSRGRHTDTQYF.

The chain employs TRBV21-1 and TRBJ1-4; the D segment call TRBD1 is taken from the table without a DNA check. TRBV21-1 counts as a pseudogene. The CDR3 totals 20 residues. CDR3 residues: CASRSGPGTGSGSSNEKLFF. Written as DNA, the CDR3 is TGTGCCAGCAGAAGCGGTCCCGGGACAGGATCAGGTTCATCTAATGAAAAACTGTTTTTT.

The chain carries TRBV6-5 and TRBJ1-2; D is perhaps TRBD1 (5 bases). Germline V CDR1 and CDR2: MNHEY, SVGAGI. CDR3 size: 14 residues. V was shortened by 5 bases and J by 4 bases, with 14 bases between the two germline ends. CDR3 sequence: CASSVQEGSYGYTF. In DNA, the CDR3 is TGTGCCAGCAGTGTCCAGGAGGGGTCCTATGGCTACACCTTC.